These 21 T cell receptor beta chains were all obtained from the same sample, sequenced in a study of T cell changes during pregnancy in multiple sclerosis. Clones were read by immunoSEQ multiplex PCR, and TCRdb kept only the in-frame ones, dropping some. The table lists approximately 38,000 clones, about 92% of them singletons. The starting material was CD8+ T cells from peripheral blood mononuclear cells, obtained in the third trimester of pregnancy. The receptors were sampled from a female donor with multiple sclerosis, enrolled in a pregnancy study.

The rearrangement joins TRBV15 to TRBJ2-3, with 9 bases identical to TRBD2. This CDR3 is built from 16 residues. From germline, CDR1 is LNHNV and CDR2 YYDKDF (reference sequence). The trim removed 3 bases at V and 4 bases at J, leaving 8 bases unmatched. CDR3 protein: CATSSGTSFTPDTQYF. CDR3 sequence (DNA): TGTGCCACCAGCAGCGGGACTAGCTTCACCCCAGATACGCAGTATTTT.

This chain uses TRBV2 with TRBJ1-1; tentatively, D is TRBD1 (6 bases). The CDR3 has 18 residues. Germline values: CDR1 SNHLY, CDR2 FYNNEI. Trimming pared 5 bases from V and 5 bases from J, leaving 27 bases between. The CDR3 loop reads CASSQGVPRQEFVTEAFF. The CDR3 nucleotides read TGTGCCAGCAGTCAAGGGGTTCCGAGACAGGAGTTTGTAACTGAAGCTTTCTTT.

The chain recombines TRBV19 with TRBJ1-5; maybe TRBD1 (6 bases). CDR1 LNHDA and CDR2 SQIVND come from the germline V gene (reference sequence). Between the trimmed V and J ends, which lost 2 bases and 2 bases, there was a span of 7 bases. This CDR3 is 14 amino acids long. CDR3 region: CASSIKGGNQPQHF. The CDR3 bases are TGTGCCAGTAGTATAAAGGGGGGCAATCAGCCCCAGCATTTT.

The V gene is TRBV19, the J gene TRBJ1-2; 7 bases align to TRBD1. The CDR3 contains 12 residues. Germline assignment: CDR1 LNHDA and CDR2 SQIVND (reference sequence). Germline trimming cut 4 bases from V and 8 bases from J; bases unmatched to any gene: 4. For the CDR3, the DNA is TGTGCCAGTAGTACGACAGGGCTCGGCTACACCTTC. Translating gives CASSTTGLGYTF.

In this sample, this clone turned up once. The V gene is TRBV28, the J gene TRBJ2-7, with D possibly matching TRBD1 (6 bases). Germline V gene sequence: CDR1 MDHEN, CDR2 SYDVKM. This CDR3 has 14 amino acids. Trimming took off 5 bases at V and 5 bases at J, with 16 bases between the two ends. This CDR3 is CASSPTGPTNEQYF. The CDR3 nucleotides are TGTGCCAGCAGTCCGACAGGACCGACAAACGAGCAGTACTTC.

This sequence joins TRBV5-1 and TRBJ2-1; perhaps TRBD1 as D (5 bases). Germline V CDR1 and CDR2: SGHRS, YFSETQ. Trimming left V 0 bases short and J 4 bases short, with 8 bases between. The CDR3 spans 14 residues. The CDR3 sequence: CASSLVTGYNEQFF. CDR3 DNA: TGCGCCAGCAGCTTGGTAACAGGATACAATGAGCAGTTCTTC.

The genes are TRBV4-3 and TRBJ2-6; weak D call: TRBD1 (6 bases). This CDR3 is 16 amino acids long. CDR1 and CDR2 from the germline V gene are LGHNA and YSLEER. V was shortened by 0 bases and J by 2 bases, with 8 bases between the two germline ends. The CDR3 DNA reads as TGCGCCAGCAGCCAAGATGGGGGCGCTGGGGCCAACGTCCTGACTTTC. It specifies CASSQDGGAGANVLTF.

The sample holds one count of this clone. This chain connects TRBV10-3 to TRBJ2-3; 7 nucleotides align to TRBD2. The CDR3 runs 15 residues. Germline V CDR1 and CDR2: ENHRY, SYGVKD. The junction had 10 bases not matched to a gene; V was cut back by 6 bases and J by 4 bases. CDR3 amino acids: CAIRGSAGEADTQYF. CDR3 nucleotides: TGTGCCATCAGGGGGTCCGCGGGAGAGGCAGATACGCAGTATTTT.

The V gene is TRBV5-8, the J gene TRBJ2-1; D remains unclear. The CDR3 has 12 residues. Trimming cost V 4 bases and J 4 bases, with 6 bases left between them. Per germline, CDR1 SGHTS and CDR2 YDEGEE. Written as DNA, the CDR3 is TGTGCCAGCAGCCCTAGGTACAATGAGCAGTTCTTC. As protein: CASSPRYNEQFF.

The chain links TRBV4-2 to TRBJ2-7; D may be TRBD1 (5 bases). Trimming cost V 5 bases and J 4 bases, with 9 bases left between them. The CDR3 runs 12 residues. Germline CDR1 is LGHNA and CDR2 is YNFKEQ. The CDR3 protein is CASSTTGYEQYF. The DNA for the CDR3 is TGTGCCAGCAGCACAACAGGTTACGAGCAGTACTTC.

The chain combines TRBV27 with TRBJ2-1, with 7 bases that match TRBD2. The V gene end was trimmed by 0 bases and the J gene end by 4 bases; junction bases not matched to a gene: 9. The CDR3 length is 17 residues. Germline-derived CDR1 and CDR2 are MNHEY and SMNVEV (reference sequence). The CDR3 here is CASSLSSPSGKYNEQFF. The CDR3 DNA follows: TGTGCCAGCAGTTTATCGTCGCCTAGCGGAAAATACAATGAGCAGTTCTTC.

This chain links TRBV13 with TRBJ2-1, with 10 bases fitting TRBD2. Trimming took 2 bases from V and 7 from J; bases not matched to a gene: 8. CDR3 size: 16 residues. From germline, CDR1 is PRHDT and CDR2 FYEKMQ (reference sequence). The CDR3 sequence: CASSLLASGSWNEQFF. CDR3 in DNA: TGTGCCAGCAGCTTATTGGCTAGCGGGAGTTGGAATGAGCAGTTCTTC.

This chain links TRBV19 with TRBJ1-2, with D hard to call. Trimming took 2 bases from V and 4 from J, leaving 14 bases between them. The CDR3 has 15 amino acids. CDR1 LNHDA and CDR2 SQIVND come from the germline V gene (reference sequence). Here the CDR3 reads CASSISHTAFYGYTF. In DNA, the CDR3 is TGTGCCAGTAGTATATCTCACACCGCCTTCTATGGCTACACCTTC. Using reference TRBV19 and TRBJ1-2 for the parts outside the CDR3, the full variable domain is DGGITQSPKYLFRKEGQNVTLSCEQNLNHDAMYWYRQDPGQGLRLIYYSQIVNDFQKGDIAEGYSVSREKKESFPLTVTSAQKNPTAFYLCASSISHTAFYGYTFGSGTRLTVV.

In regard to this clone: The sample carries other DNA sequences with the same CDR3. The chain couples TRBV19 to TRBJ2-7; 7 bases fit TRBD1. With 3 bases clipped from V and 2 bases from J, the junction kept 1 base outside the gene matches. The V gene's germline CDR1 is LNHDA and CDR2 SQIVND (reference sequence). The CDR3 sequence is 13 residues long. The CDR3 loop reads CASSIGTAYEQYF. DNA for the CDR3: TGTGCCAGTAGTATCGGGACAGCCTACGAGCAGTACTTC.

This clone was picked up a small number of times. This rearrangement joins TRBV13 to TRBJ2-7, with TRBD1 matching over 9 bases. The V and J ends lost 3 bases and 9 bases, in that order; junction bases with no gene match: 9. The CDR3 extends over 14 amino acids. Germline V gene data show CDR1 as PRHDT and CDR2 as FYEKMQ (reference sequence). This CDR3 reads CASSFTGTGKGQYF. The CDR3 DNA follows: TGTGCCAGCAGCTTCACCGGGACAGGGAAGGGGCAGTACTTC.

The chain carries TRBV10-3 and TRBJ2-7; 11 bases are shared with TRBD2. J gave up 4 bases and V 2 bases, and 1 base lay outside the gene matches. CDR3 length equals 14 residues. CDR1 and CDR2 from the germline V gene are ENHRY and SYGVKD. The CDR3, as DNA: TGTGCCATCAGTGAGACTAGCGGGAGTTACGAGCAGTACTTC. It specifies CAISETSGSYEQYF.

The CDR3 nucleotides are TGTGCCAGCAGCCCCCGGGACAGGGGAAATGGGGAGCTGTTTTTT. Translated, it gives CASSPRDRGNGELFF. The chain is built from TRBV9 and TRBJ2-2; 10 positions match TRBD1. The V segment lost 4 bases and the J segment 8 bases; nucleotides outside the gene matches: 8. This CDR3 region has 15 residues. The germline gives CDR1 SGDLS, CDR2 YYNGEE.

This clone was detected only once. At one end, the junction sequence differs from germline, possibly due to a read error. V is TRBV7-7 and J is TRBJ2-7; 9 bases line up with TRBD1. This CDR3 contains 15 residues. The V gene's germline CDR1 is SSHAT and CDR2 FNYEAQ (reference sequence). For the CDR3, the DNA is TGTGCTAGCAGCCCAAACAGGGGGCTCACCTACGAGCAGTACTTC. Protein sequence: CASSPNRGLTYEQYF. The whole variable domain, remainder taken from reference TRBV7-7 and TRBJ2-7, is GAGVSQSPRYKVTKRGQDVTLRCDPISSHATLYWYQQALGQGPEFLTYFNYEAQPDKSGLPSDRFSAERPEGSISTLTIQRTEQRDSAMYRCASSPNRGLTYEQYFGPGTRLTVT.

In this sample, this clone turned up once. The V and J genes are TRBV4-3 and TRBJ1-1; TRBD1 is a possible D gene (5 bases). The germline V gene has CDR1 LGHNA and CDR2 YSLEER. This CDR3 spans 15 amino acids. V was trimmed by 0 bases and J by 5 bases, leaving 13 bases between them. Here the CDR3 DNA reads TGCGCCAGCAGCCAAGATCGGGGGGGGAGTACTGAAGCTTTCTTT. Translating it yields CASSQDRGGSTEAFF.

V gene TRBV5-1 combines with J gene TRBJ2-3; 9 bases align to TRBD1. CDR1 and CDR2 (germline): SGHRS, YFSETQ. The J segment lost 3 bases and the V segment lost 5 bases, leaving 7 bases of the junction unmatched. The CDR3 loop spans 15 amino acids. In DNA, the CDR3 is TGCGCCAGCAGTTCGTGGACAGGGGATACAGATACGCAGTATTTT. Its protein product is CASSSWTGDTDTQYF. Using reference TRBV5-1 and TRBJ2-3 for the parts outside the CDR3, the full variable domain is KAGVTQTPRYLIKTRGQQVTLSCSPISGHRSVSWYQQTPGQGLQFLFEYFSETQRNKGNFPGRFSGRQFSNSRSEMNVSTLELGDSALYLCASSSWTGDTDTQYFGPGTRLTVL.

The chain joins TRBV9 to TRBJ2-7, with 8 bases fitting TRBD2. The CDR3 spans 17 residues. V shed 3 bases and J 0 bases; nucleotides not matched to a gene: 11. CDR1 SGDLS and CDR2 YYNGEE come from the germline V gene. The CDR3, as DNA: TGTGCCAGCAGCGCAACCGTGGGACTAGGGAGCTCCTACGAGCAGTACTTC. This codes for CASSATVGLGSSYEQYF.